This T cell receptor (beta chain) was obtained from a study of T cells after yellow fever vaccination. Germline CDR1 is KGHDR and CDR2 is SFDVKD. The CDR3 has 15 residues. Trimming took 5 bases from V and 1 from J, leaving 10 bases between them. By 5'RACE template switching, TCR cDNA was produced, with a universal primer site and UMIs added in the process. TCRdb processed the 5' RACE reads anew with MiXCR; each CDR3 protein has one entry. The sample holds tens of thousands of distinct CDR3 sequences, 10% to 15% seen once. The study, taken as a whole, reports: A large majority of primary-vaccination clones showed up again after the booster (roughly 95% CD4, about 87% CD8). A weaker but faster secondary response was observed, peaking on day 5 versus 15.

This TCR derives from a man aged 18 to 29 who received the YFV17D yellow fever vaccine. The sample consisted of CD8+ T cells not binding an NS4B(214-222) dextramer, sorted from PBMCs, taken less than 25 days after the first yellow fever vaccination. The V call is TRBV24-1, the J call TRBJ2-2; a weak D match, TRBD1 (5 bases). The CDR3 region has the DNA TGTGCCACCAGTGCCACAGGAAAGAACACCGGGGAGCTGTTTTTT. Translated: CATSATGKNTGELFF.